One and the same sample provided the 29 T cell receptor beta chains below, sequenced in a study of blood T cell repertoires in COVID-19. The protocol was immunoSEQ multiplex PCR, while the TCRdb copy is restricted to in-frame clones and leaves out a portion. The sample carries a few hundred thousand clones, 85% recorded once. Sequenced sample: peripheral blood. The source of these receptors is a young woman with acute or convalescent COVID-19.

The rearrangement joins TRBV5-8 to TRBJ1-1; the D gene is possibly TRBD1 (5 bases). The germline V gene encodes CDR1 SGHTS and CDR2 YDEGEE. The CDR3 is 13 residues long. Trimming removed 7 bases from V and 5 bases from J, with 15 bases in between. The CDR3 region is CASALGGETEAFF. The CDR3 DNA is TGTGCCAGCGCCTTGGGGGGAGAAACTGAAGCTTTCTTT.

The chain links TRBV3-1 (or the pseudogene TRBV3-2) to TRBJ1-2; D is uncertain. CDR1 is LGHDT and CDR2 is YNNKEL in the germline V gene (reference sequence). Trimming stripped 0 bases from V and 2 bases from J, with 13 bases between. The CDR3 contains 16 residues. The CDR3 DNA reads as TGTGCCAGCAGCCAAGATCTAGGCACCACGAACTATGGCTACACCTTC. As protein: CASSQDLGTTNYGYTF.

The chain has TRBV9 and TRBJ1-2; 12 bases are a match to TRBD1. The germline V gene encodes CDR1 SGDLS and CDR2 YYNGEE. This CDR3 is built from 16 residues. The V segment lost 5 bases and the J segment 6 bases; nucleotides outside the gene matches: 11. The CDR3 nucleotides are TGTGCCAGCAGATCAAATCCGGGACAGGGGGCAGATGGCTACACCTTC. This translates into CASRSNPGQGADGYTF.

CDR3 region: CSVEGEDNEKLFF. DNA for the CDR3: TGCAGCGTTGAGGGAGAGGATAATGAAAAACTGTTTTTT. The genes are TRBV29-1 and TRBJ1-4; D is undetermined. The CDR3 covers 13 residues. Trimming pared 3 bases from V and 4 bases from J, leaving 9 bases between. The germline CDR1 and CDR2 sequences are SQVTM and ANQGSEA.

This clone has just a few counts. The chain has TRBV19 and TRBJ2-7; the D gene is possibly TRBD1 (6 bases). CDR1 is LNHDA and CDR2 is SQIVND in the germline V gene (reference sequence). The ends were cut back, 7 bases at V and 0 bases at J, with 13 bases in the middle. This CDR3 contains 14 residues. The CDR3 region is CASNKGESSYEQYF. The CDR3 DNA sequence: TGTGCCAGTAACAAGGGGGAGAGCTCCTACGAGCAGTACTTC.

V usage is TRBV19 and J usage is TRBJ2-7; tentatively, D is TRBD2 (6 bases). V lost 8 bases, J lost 7 bases, and 18 bases lay in between. CDR1 is LNHDA and CDR2 is SQIVND in the germline V gene (reference sequence). This CDR3 comprises 13 residues. The CDR3 here is CASASRDAGEQYF. The CDR3 coding sequence is TGTGCCAGTGCCAGCCGGGACGCGGGGGAGCAGTACTTC. The variable domain in full, completed from reference TRBV19 and TRBJ2-7, reads DGGITQSPKYLFRKEGQNVTLSCEQNLNHDAMYWYRQDPGQGLRLIYYSQIVNDFQKGDIAEGYSVSREKKESFPLTVTSAQKNPTAFYLCASASRDAGEQYFGPGTRLTVT.

V gene TRBV4-1 combines with J gene TRBJ1-5; tentatively, D is TRBD1 (6 bases). Trimming took 3 bases from V and 5 from J, leaving 14 bases between them. The CDR3 runs 15 residues. CDR1 is MGHRA, CDR2 YSYEKL, per germline. CDR3 sequence: CASSQGAAADQPQHF. CDR3 DNA: TGCGCCAGCAGCCAGGGGGCCGCAGCCGATCAGCCCCAGCATTTT.

This chain connects TRBV6-6 to TRBJ2-4; D not resolved. This CDR3 comprises 13 residues. V was pared by 8 bases and J by 6 bases, with 14 bases between. The germline CDR1 and CDR2 sequences are MNHNY and SVGAGI (reference sequence). This CDR3 reads CASLAQFLNIQYF. For the CDR3, the DNA is TGTGCCAGCCTCGCACAATTTCTAAACATTCAGTACTTC.

The chain recombines TRBV10-3 with TRBJ2-2; 9 nucleotides line up with TRBD1. The CDR3 length is 17 residues. V shed 0 bases, J shed 3 bases, and the junction held 5 bases outside the gene matches. Per germline, CDR1 ENHRY and CDR2 SYGVKD. The CDR3: CAISESGGTGYTGELFF. The CDR3 coding sequence is TGTGCCATCAGTGAGTCAGGCGGGACAGGGTACACCGGGGAGCTGTTTTTT.

The V call is TRBV18, the J call TRBJ2-1, with a possible D match to TRBD2 (7 bases). In germline, CDR1 is KGHSH, CDR2 LQKENI. The CDR3 is 14 residues long. Trimming shortened V by 5 bases and J by 9 bases, and 17 bases separated the two germline ends. The CDR3 spells CASSKEGGLTEQFF. The CDR3 coding sequence is TGTGCCAGCTCAAAGGAGGGGGGGTTAACTGAGCAGTTCTTC.

The chain couples TRBV19 to TRBJ2-7, with a weak D call TRBD1 (6 bases). CDR1 LNHDA and CDR2 SQIVND come from the germline V gene (reference sequence). The CDR3 is made up of 14 amino acids. V was cut by 5 bases and J by 4 bases, with 15 bases left in between. The CDR3 DNA sequence: TGTGCCAGTAGTCGGGACATCGAGGTATACGAGCAGTACTTC. As protein: CASSRDIEVYEQYF.

The chain uses TRBV28 and TRBJ1-1; 8 nucleotides align to TRBD1. V lost 7 bases, J lost 5 bases, and 9 bases stayed unmatched. This CDR3 contains 14 residues. Germline loops: CDR1 MDHEN, CDR2 SYDVKM. Here the CDR3 DNA reads TGTGCCAGCAACAGGGGGGGATCGAGGACTGAAGCTTTCTTT. Protein sequence: CASNRGGSRTEAFF.

This clone showed up just once. This sample also contains other DNA sequences that code for the same CDR3. The chain links TRBV7-9 to TRBJ2-5; D may be TRBD2 (6 bases). The CDR3 consists of 13 residues. Germline loops: CDR1 SEHNR, CDR2 FQNEAQ (reference sequence). V lost 3 bases and J 4 bases, leaving 9 bases between the germline ends. CDR3 DNA: TGTGCCAGCAGCTTGGGGGGAGGAGAGACCCAGTACTTC. This encodes CASSLGGGETQYF.

Only a few counts were recorded for this clone. The chain employs TRBV12-3 or TRBV12-4 and TRBJ1-2, with D unclear. The germline V and J ends were trimmed by 0 bases and 7 bases, with 9 bases remaining between them. The CDR3 totals 13 residues. CDR3 nucleotides: TGTGCCAGCAGTTTAGCGCAGCGGGGTGGCTACACCTTC. As protein: CASSLAQRGGYTF.

This sequence joins TRBV7-9 and TRBJ2-7; 7 positions match TRBD1. Germline lookup yields CDR1 SEHNR and CDR2 FQNEAQ (reference sequence). This CDR3 comprises 13 residues. J was trimmed by 4 bases and V by 1 base; bases with no gene match: 1. In DNA, the CDR3 is TGTGCCAGCAGCTTAGAGGACAGGTACGAGCAGTACTTC. Protein: CASSLEDRYEQYF.

The V and J genes are TRBV7-3 and TRBJ2-3; the match to TRBD2 covers 9 bases. Germline lookup yields CDR1 SGHTA and CDR2 FQGTGA. The CDR3 covers 15 residues. Germline trimming cut 7 bases from V and 4 bases from J; bases unmatched to any gene: 9. The CDR3 bases are TGTGCCAGCACCCGTAGCGGGAGCGGTTCAGATACGCAGTATTTT. Protein sequence: CASTRSGSGSDTQYF.

V and J are TRBV25-1 and TRBJ2-7; 8 bases line up with TRBD2. The CDR3 is 13 residues long. The junction had 6 bases not matched to a gene; V was cut back by 5 bases and J by 6 bases. The germline V gene has CDR1 MGHDK and CDR2 SYGVNS. This chain's CDR3 is CASSPSGGGEQYF. The CDR3 DNA follows: TGTGCCAGCAGTCCGAGCGGGGGAGGCGAGCAGTACTTC.

The chain recombines TRBV5-4 with TRBJ1-4; a weak D match, TRBD1 (5 bases). The germline V gene has CDR1 SGHNT and CDR2 YYREEE (reference sequence). The length of the CDR3 is 16 residues. Trimming removed 0 bases at V and 5 bases at J, with 14 bases between. The CDR3 bases are TGTGCCAGCAGCTTGGCCCCGGGGGTCCTAAATGAAAAACTGTTTTTT. It encodes CASSLAPGVLNEKLFF.

The rearrangement joins TRBV21-1 to TRBJ1-2. TRBV21-1 is a pseudogene locus. The CDR3 has 12 residues. In nucleotides, the CDR3 is TGTGCCAGCAGCAATTTTCCTAATGGCTACACCTTC. It translates to CASSNFPNGYTF.

The J gene is TRBJ1-2, the V gene TRBV11-2; the D is unclear. Per germline, CDR1 SGHAT and CDR2 FQNNGV. This CDR3 has 14 residues. Trimming took off 1 base at V and 6 bases at J, with 12 bases between the two ends. Here the CDR3 DNA reads TGTGCCAGCAGCTTAGGATGGGCACACCATGGCTACACCTTC. Encoded protein: CASSLGWAHHGYTF.

J is TRBJ1-2 and V is TRBV3-1 (or the pseudogene TRBV3-2); 7 bases agree with TRBD1. In germline, CDR1 is LGHDT, CDR2 YNNKEL (reference sequence). The CDR3 extends over 15 amino acids. With 1 base clipped from V and 1 base from J, the junction kept 3 bases outside the gene matches. CDR3 in DNA: TGTGCCAGCAGCCAAGGACAGGGAGGTAACTATGGCTACACCTTC. Its translation: CASSQGQGGNYGYTF.

Here the CDR3 DNA reads TGTGCCTGGAGTACAGGGGGGGAGACAGATACGCAGTATTTT. This codes for CAWSTGGETDTQYF. The chain carries TRBV30 and TRBJ2-3, with a possible D match to TRBD1 (8 bases). The V and J ends lost 2 bases and 3 bases respectively, with 12 bases between them. Germline CDR1 reads GTSNPN; CDR2 reads SVGIG (reference sequence). CDR3 length: 14 amino acids. Looking up the rest from reference TRBV30 and TRBJ2-3 gives the full variable domain: SQTIHQWPATLVQPVGSPLSLECTVEGTSNPNLYWYRQAAGRGLQLLFYSVGIGQISSEVPQNLSASRPQDRQFILSSKKLLLSDSGFYLCAWSTGGETDTQYFGPGTRLTVL.

V usage is TRBV3-1 (or the pseudogene TRBV3-2) and J usage is TRBJ1-2; 9 positions match TRBD1. V was pared by 4 bases and J by 9 bases, with 9 bases of the junction left unmatched. Per germline, CDR1 LGHDT and CDR2 YNNKEL (reference sequence). This CDR3 has 14 residues. CDR3 in amino acids: CASSPRSQGASYTF. CDR3 nucleotide sequence: TGTGCCAGCAGCCCCCGTTCACAGGGGGCGAGCTACACCTTC.

The chain employs TRBV15 and TRBJ1-5; 8 nucleotides line up with TRBD1. This CDR3 contains 17 residues. With 3 bases clipped from V and 8 bases from J, the junction kept 15 bases outside the gene matches. CDR1 and CDR2 from the germline V gene are LNHNV and YYDKDF (reference sequence). CDR3 nucleotide sequence: TGTGCCACCAGCAGGTACTCGGACAGGGTGAATGTAAAGCCCCAGCATTTT. It is translated as CATSRYSDRVNVKPQHF.

The chain links TRBV5-1 to TRBJ2-1; unclear D gene. V shed 3 bases and J shed 2 bases, with 15 bases lying between them. This CDR3 region has 16 residues. The germline V gene has CDR1 SGHRS and CDR2 YFSETQ. The CDR3 is CASSWPYAVPYNEQFF. The CDR3 nucleotides are TGCGCCAGCAGCTGGCCGTACGCTGTGCCCTACAATGAGCAGTTCTTC.

The J gene is TRBJ2-1, the V gene TRBV2, with TRBD1 identical over 9 bases. With 4 bases clipped from V and 2 bases from J, the junction kept 6 bases outside the gene matches. Looked up from germline, CDR1 is SNHLY and CDR2 is FYNNEI. The CDR3 is 16 residues long. CDR3 DNA: TGTGCCAGCAGTGGGGACAGGGATATTACCTACAATGAGCAGTTCTTC. Its protein is CASSGDRDITYNEQFF.

This chain joins TRBV4-1 and TRBJ1-2; maybe TRBD1 (6 bases). Germline V lookup: CDR1 MGHRA, CDR2 YSYEKL. The CDR3 covers 14 residues. The V and J ends lost 1 base and 7 bases respectively, with 13 bases between them. The chain's CDR3 is CASSQGGGGLGYTF. CDR3 DNA: TGCGCCAGCAGCCAAGGGGGGGGCGGGCTTGGCTACACCTTC.

The rearrangement uses TRBV9 and TRBJ2-7; D is ambiguous. The CDR3 extends over 15 amino acids. Trimming pared 0 bases from V and 0 bases from J, leaving 10 bases between. CDR1 is SGDLS, CDR2 YYNGEE, per germline. The CDR3 spells CASSVGHTDSYEQYF. For the CDR3, the DNA is TGTGCCAGCAGCGTAGGGCACACAGACTCCTACGAGCAGTACTTC. Full variable domain (missing parts from reference TRBV9 and TRBJ2-7): DSGVTQTPKHLITATGQRVTLRCSPRSGDLSVYWYQQSLDQGLQFLIQYYNGEERAKGNILERFSAQQFPDLHSELNLSSLELGDSALYFCASSVGHTDSYEQYFGPGTRLTVT.

The chain employs TRBV29-1 and TRBJ2-7, with a tentative D call TRBD2 (6 bases). The CDR3 has 16 amino acids. The germline V gene encodes CDR1 SQVTM and CDR2 ANQGSEA. Trimming pared 1 base from V and 3 bases from J, leaving 19 bases between. CDR3 sequence (DNA): TGCAGCGTTGAAGCCGGGGATTTGGGTAGCGGCTACGAGCAGTACTTC. It is translated as CSVEAGDLGSGYEQYF.